These 10 T cell receptor beta chains were all obtained from the same sample, sequenced in a study of blood T cell repertoires in COVID-19. Repertoires were generated with immunoSEQ multiplex PCR, while TCRdb's copy carries only in-frame clones and drops some. The sample includes 250,000 or so clones, roughly 90% of them seen just once. Sequenced sample: peripheral blood. The receptors stem from a woman aged 25 to 45 with active or convalescent COVID-19.

V and J are TRBV30 and TRBJ2-6; the D is unclear. This CDR3 contains 15 residues. V lost 2 bases and J 0 bases, leaving 8 bases between the germline ends. Germline CDR1 and CDR2: GTSNPN and SVGIG (reference sequence). In DNA, the CDR3 is TGTGCCTGGAGTCGGTCGAGCTCTGGGGCCAACGTCCTGACTTTC. Translating gives CAWSRSSSGANVLTF.

The chain combines TRBV6-2 or TRBV6-3 with TRBJ2-1, with TRBD2 as a possible D gene (5 bases). From germline, CDR1 is MNHEY and CDR2 SVGEGT. The V and J ends lost 2 bases and 4 bases respectively, with 9 bases between them. This CDR3 has 14 residues. CDR3 coding DNA: TGTGCCAGCAGTTACGTTGGACTTTACAATGAGCAGTTCTTC. Amino acid sequence: CASSYVGLYNEQFF.

This clone was recorded a few times. This chain links TRBV27 with TRBJ2-7; TRBD1 is a possible D gene (5 bases). The germline V gene has CDR1 MNHEY and CDR2 SMNVEV (reference sequence). Trimming removed 5 bases from V and 2 bases from J, with 10 bases in between. This CDR3 is built from 13 residues. CDR3 coding DNA: TGTGCCAGCAGTGCAGGGCGGACCTACGAGCAGTACTTC. Its translation is CASSAGRTYEQYF.

The chain couples TRBV7-9 to TRBJ1-2, with D tentatively TRBD1 (6 bases). Germline V gives CDR1 SEHNR, CDR2 FQNEAQ (reference sequence). Trimming stripped 4 bases from V and 0 bases from J, with 9 bases between. This CDR3 spans 14 amino acids. CDR3 residues: CASSSGQSNYGYTF. The CDR3 nucleotides read TGTGCCAGCAGCTCGGGACAATCTAACTATGGCTACACCTTC.

This clone was observed a few times. The chain uses TRBV3-1 (or the pseudogene TRBV3-2) and TRBJ1-2; D is unresolved. Germline loops: CDR1 LGHDT, CDR2 YNNKEL (reference sequence). V dropped 2 bases and J dropped 8 bases, with 15 bases sitting between them. The CDR3 sequence is 14 residues long. CDR3 residues: CASSQLRDTGGYTF. The CDR3 DNA reads TGTGCCAGCAGCCAACTACGAGACACTGGCGGCTACACCTTC.

This chain uses TRBV2 with TRBJ2-1, with D possibly being TRBD1 (5 bases). The CDR3 contains 15 residues. The V gene lost 4 bases and the J gene lost 0 bases, with 10 bases spanning the gap. Germline V gene data show CDR1 as SNHLY and CDR2 as FYNNEI. The chain's CDR3 is CASSGQLSSYNEQFF. Written as DNA, the CDR3 is TGTGCCAGCAGTGGACAGTTAAGCTCCTACAATGAGCAGTTCTTC.

The V gene is TRBV4-1, the J gene TRBJ1-1; 7 positions match TRBD1. CDR3 length: 16 amino acids. The junction had 5 bases not matched to a gene; V was cut back by 0 bases and J by 1 base. Germline values: CDR1 MGHRA, CDR2 YSYEKL. The CDR3 sequence is CASSQEKRTGNTEAFF. In nucleotides, the CDR3 is TGCGCCAGCAGCCAAGAAAAAAGGACAGGGAACACTGAAGCTTTCTTT.

V and J are TRBV30 and TRBJ1-5; unclear D gene. The V end lost 1 base, the J end lost 5 bases, and 6 bases lay between the germline ends. The CDR3 is made up of 12 amino acids. Germline loops: CDR1 GTSNPN, CDR2 SVGIG (reference sequence). The CDR3: CAWSEPDQPQHF. The CDR3 bases are TGTGCCTGGAGTGAACCGGATCAGCCCCAGCATTTT.

This clone was counted between two and nine times. The chain recombines TRBV5-6 with TRBJ1-5, with D unclear. Germline-derived CDR1 and CDR2 are SGHDT and YYEEEE. The V gene lost 4 bases and the J gene lost 1 base, with 12 bases spanning the gap. The CDR3 length is 15 residues. The CDR3 nucleotides are TGTGCCAGCAGCCGCTTGGAGTCGAGCAATCAGCCCCAGCATTTT. Translated: CASSRLESSNQPQHF.

Only one count was recorded for this clone. This chain's CDR3 is CANRDRDTDTQYF. CDR3 DNA: TGTGCCAACCGGGACAGGGACACAGATACGCAGTATTTT. V is TRBV6-6 and J is TRBJ2-3; TRBD1 matches at 9 bases. Germline values: CDR1 MNHNY, CDR2 SVGAGI (reference sequence). The CDR3 covers 13 residues. V lost 10 bases, J lost 2 bases, and 4 bases stayed unmatched.